A selection of T cell receptor beta chains follows, all from one sample in a study of blood T cell repertoires in COVID-19. Only in-frame clones appear in the TCRdb table, and some are missing; sequencing was by immunoSEQ multiplex PCR. This table holds around 320,000 clones, roughly 85% found once. The sequencing sample was made of peripheral blood. These receptors were collected from a human donor in a cohort sampled during active COVID-19. Each CDR3 is given with its conserved first and last residue. D genes are given only for firm matches. Not every row has a clone size; where given, it reads once, few, many or a size class.

TRBJ2-6 . TRBV27 once CASRISGTGANVLTF TGTGCCAGCAGGATCTCGGGAACTGGGGCCAACGTCCTGACTTTC
TRBJ1-4 . TRBV5-6 . CASSLGRRGEKLFF TGTGCCAGCAGCTTGGGTCGGCGAGGAGAAAAACTGTTTTTT
TRBJ1-5 TRBD1 TRBV6-1 . CASSEGGAGGVSNQPQHF TGTGCCAGCAGTGAAGGGGGGGCAGGGGGAGTGAGCAATCAGCCCCAGCATTTT
TRBJ2-2 TRBD1 TRBV5-1 few CASSLPGQGFLADLTGELFF TGCGCCAGCAGCTTACCGGGACAGGGGTTTCTAGCGGACCTCACCGGGGAGCTGTTTTTT
TRBJ1-1 . TRBV27 few CASSPRATGNTEAFF TGTGCCAGCAGTCCCCGGGCCACAGGGAACACTGAAGCTTTCTTT
TRBJ1-5 . TRBV29-1 few CSVGGVDQPQHF TGCAGCGTTGGGGGGGTGGATCAGCCCCAGCATTTT
TRBJ2-7 . TRBV24-1 . CATRENAGQSYEQYF TGTGCCACCAGGGAGAATGCAGGGCAGTCCTACGAGCAGTACTTC
TRBJ2-7 TRBD1 TRBV29-1 . CSAKTGYEQYF TGCAGCGCGAAGACAGGGTACGAGCAGTACTTC
TRBJ1-1 . TRBV6-5 . CASRDTWGGEAFF TGTGCCAGCAGGGACACATGGGGGGGCGAAGCTTTCTTT
TRBJ1-2 . TRBV25-1 few CASSEWKGIYGYTF TGTGCCAGCAGTGAATGGAAGGGGATCTATGGCTACACCTTC
TRBJ2-7 TRBD2 TRBV7-9 . CASSFNSGERYEQYF TGTGCCAGCAGCTTTAATAGCGGGGAGCGCTACGAGCAGTACTTC
TRBJ2-3 TRBD1 TRBV27 . CASSTRDSLNTQYF TGTGCCAGCAGTACACGGGACAGCCTAAATACGCAGTATTTT
TRBJ1-1 . TRBV19 . CASSTSSGRRHDNTEAFF TGTGCCAGTAGTACGTCATCAGGGAGGAGGCATGATAACACTGAAGCTTTCTTT
TRBJ2-2 . TRBV1 . CTSSQGNKHTGELFF TGCACCAGCAGCCAAGGTAATAAGCACACCGGGGAGCTGTTTTTT
TRBJ1-2 . TRBV5-6 . CASSLVAVFNYGYTF TGTGCCAGCAGCTTGGTGGCGGTTTTTAACTATGGCTACACCTTC
TRBJ2-2 . TRBV7-8 . CASSPIQKTNTGELFF TGTGCCAGCAGTCCGATTCAGAAAACGAACACCGGGGAGCTGTTTTTT